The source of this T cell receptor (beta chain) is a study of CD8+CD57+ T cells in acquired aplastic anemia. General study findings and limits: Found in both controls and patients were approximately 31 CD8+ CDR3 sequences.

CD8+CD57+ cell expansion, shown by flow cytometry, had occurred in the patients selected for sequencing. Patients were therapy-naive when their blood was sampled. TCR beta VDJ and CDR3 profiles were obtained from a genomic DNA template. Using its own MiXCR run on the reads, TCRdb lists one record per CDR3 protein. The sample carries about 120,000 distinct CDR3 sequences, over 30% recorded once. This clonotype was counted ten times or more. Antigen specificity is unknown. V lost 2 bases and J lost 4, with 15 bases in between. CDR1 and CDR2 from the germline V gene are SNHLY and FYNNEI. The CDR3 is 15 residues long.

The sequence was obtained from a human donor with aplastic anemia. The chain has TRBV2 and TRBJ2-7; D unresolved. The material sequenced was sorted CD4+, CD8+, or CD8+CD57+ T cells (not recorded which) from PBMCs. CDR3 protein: CASSESAQRNYEQYF. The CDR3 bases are TGTGCCAGCAGTGAAAGCGCCCAAAGGAATTACGAGCAGTACTTC.